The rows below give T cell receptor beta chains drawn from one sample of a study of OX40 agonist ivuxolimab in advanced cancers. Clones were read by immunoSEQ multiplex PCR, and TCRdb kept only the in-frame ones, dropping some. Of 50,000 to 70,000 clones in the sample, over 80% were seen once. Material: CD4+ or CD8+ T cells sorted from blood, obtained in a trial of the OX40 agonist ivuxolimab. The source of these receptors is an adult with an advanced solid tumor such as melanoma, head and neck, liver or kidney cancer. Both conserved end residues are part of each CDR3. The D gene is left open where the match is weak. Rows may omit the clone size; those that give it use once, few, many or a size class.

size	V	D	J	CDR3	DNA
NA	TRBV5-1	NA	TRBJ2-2	CASSLVGQTGELFF	TGCGCCAGCAGCTTGGTTGGGCAGACCGGGGAGCTGTTTTTT
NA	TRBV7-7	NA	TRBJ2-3	CASSLRLGDSTQYF	TGTGCCAGCAGCTTAAGGTTGGGGGATTCAACGCAGTATTTT
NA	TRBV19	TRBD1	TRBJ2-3	CASSPDRSTDTQYF	TGTGCCAGTAGTCCGGACAGGAGCACAGATACGCAGTATTTT
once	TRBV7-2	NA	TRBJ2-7	CASSLYRMSYEQYF	TGTGCCAGCAGCTTATATAGAATGTCCTACGAGCAGTACTTC
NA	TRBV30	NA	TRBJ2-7	CAWSVIGVEQYF	TGTGCCTGGAGTGTAATAGGGGTCGAGCAGTACTTC
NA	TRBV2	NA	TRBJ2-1	CASSEGNSGGNEQFF	TGTGCCAGCAGTGAAGGAAATTCTGGGGGGAATGAGCAGTTCTTC
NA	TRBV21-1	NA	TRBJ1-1	CASSPQRQSEGEAFF	TGTGCCAGCAGCCCTCAAAGACAGAGCGAAGGAGAAGCTTTCTTT
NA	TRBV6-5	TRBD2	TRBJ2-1	CASSYGLAGVNEQFF	TGTGCCAGCAGTTATGGACTAGCGGGGGTTAATGAGCAGTTCTTC
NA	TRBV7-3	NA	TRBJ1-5	CASSLQGINQPQHF	TGTGCCAGCAGCTTACAGGGGATAAATCAGCCCCAGCATTTT
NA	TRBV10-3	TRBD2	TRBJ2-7	CAIGLAGTYEQYF	TGTGCCATCGGACTAGCGGGGACCTACGAGCAGTACTTC
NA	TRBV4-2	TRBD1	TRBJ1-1	CASSQQTGERTEAFF	TGTGCCAGCAGCCAACAGACAGGGGAAAGGACTGAAGCTTTCTTT
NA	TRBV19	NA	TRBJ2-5	CASRREHYQETQYF	TGTGCCAGTAGGAGGGAACACTACCAAGAGACCCAGTACTTC
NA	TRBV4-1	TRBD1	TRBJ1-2	CASSQRQGRSGYGYTF	TGCGCCAGCAGCCAGCGACAGGGGAGGTCGGGCTATGGCTACACCTTC
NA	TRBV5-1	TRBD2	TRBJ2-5	CASAGLAGQETQYF	TGCGCCAGCGCCGGACTAGCGGGGCAAGAGACCCAGTACTTC
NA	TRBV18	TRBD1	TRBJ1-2	CASSPDRANYGYTF	TGTGCCAGCTCACCAGACAGGGCAAACTATGGCTACACCTTC
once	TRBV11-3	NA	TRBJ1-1	CASRPTAVGLNTEAFF	TGTGCCAGCAGGCCCACGGCTGTCGGGCTGAACACTGAAGCTTTCTTT
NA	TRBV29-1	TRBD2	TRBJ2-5	CSAAPGGTYQETQYF	TGCAGCGCCGCCCCCGGGGGGACCTACCAAGAGACCCAGTACTTC
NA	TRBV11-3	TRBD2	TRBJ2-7	CASSNRLSGSHYEQYF	TGTGCCAGCAGCAACCGGCTTAGCGGGAGTCACTACGAGCAGTACTTC
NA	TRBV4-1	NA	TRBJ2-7	CASSPRAGGSHEQYF	TGCGCCAGCAGCCCTAGGGCGGGCGGCTCTCACGAGCAGTACTTC
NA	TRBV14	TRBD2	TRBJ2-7	CASSRSTSGGYEQYF	TGTGCCAGCAGCCGATCTACTAGCGGGGGGTACGAGCAGTACTTC
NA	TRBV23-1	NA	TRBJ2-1	CASSPNEQFF	TGCGCCAGCAGTCCTAATGAGCAGTTCTTC
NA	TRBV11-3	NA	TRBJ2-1	CASSLFGMENNEQFF	TGTGCCAGCAGCTTATTCGGGATGGAAAACAATGAGCAGTTCTTC
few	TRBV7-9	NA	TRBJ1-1	CASSLGGGDTEAFF	TGTGCCAGCAGCTTAGGGGGAGGAGACACTGAAGCTTTCTTT
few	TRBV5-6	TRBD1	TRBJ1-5	CASSIRDSYQPQHF	TGTGCCAGCAGCATCCGGGACAGTTATCAGCCCCAGCATTTT
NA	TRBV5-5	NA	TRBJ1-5	CASSFLGGGSNQPQHF	TGTGCCAGCAGCTTCCTCGGGGGAGGGAGCAATCAGCCCCAGCATTTT
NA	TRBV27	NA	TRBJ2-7	CASSPGDHYEQYF	TGTGCCAGCAGCCCAGGGGACCACTACGAGCAGTACTTC
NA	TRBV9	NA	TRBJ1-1	CASSARGLGTEAFF	TGTGCCAGCAGCGCCCGAGGCCTTGGTACTGAAGCTTTCTTT
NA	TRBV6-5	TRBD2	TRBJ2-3	CASRSRLAGKHTQYF	TGTGCCAGCAGATCCAGACTAGCGGGGAAACATACGCAGTATTTT
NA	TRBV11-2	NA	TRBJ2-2	CASTLRARVGTGELFF	TGTGCCAGCACCTTACGGGCGAGAGTAGGCACCGGGGAGCTGTTTTTT
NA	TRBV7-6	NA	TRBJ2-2	CASSLETTGELFF	TGTGCCAGCAGCTTAGAGACCACCGGGGAGCTGTTTTTT
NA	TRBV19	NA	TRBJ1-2	CASSTYRVDGYTF	TGTGCCAGTAGCACCTACAGGGTAGATGGCTACACCTTC
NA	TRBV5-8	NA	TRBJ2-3	CASSDRSTDTQYF	TGTGCCAGCAGCGACCGGAGCACAGATACGCAGTATTTT
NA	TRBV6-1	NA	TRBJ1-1	CASSDGGGNTEAFF	TGTGCCAGCAGTGACGGGGGGGGGAACACTGAAGCTTTCTTT
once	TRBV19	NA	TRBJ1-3	CASSMPTGPGNTIYF	TGTGCCAGTAGTATGCCGACTGGCCCTGGAAACACCATATATTTT
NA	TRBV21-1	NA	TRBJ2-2	CASSKDRVDTGELFF	TGTGCCAGCAGCAAAGACAGGGTGGACACCGGGGAGCTGTTTTTT
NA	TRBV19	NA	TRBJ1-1	CASSIKQASTEAFF	TGTGCCAGTAGTATAAAGCAAGCGAGCACTGAAGCTTTCTTT
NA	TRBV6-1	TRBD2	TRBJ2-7	CASSPSGLLYEQYF	TGTGCCAGCAGTCCCTCGGGACTACTTTACGAGCAGTACTTC
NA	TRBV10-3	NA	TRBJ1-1	CAISGTPLNTEAFF	TGTGCCATCAGTGGCACTCCCCTGAACACTGAAGCTTTCTTT
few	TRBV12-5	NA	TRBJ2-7	CASGLVLDVPSYEQYF	TGTGCTAGTGGTTTGGTACTAGATGTCCCGTCCTACGAGCAGTACTTC
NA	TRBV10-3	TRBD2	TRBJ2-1	CAISDSVEREGGQFF	TGTGCCATCAGTGACTCGGTGGAGCGGGAGGGGGGGCAGTTCTTC
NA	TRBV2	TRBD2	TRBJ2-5	CASKGLAVETQYF	TGTGCCAGCAAAGGACTAGCGGTGGAGACCCAGTACTTC
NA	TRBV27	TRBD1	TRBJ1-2	CASSYTGGGYTF	TGTGCCAGCAGTTATACAGGGGGGGGCTACACCTTC
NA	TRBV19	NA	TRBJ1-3	CASSFRTDVGVGTIYF	TGTGCCAGTAGTTTCCGGACTGACGTGGGGGTCGGCACCATATATTTT
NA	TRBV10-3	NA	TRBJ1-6	CAISDRDDSPLHF	TGTGCCATCAGTGACAGGGACGATTCACCCCTCCACTTT
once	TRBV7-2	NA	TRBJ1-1	CASSLSGAGSTEAFF	TGTGCCAGCAGCTTATCGGGGGCGGGGAGCACTGAAGCTTTCTTT